This T cell receptor (beta chain) was captured by sequencing in a study of CD8+ T cells in alopecia areata. Study context: Twice a day, 5 to 10 mg of oral tofacitinib was administered to treated patients.

Germline V gene sequence: CDR1 SGHVS, CDR2 FQNEAQ. The CDR3 covers 16 residues. V was pared by 1 base and J by 6 bases, with 6 bases of the junction left unmatched. Cell sorting on a FACSAria was used to separate CD4+ and CD8+ T cells from the PBMCs. This clone was counted ten times or more. The antigen is unknown. Following RNA extraction, reverse transcription yielded cDNA that acted as the sequencing template. The table came from immunoSEQ multiplex PCR; TCRdb's copy has only in-frame clones and leaves some out. The sample includes roughly 150,000 clones, about 90% of them seen just once. Study-level points and caveats: Lesional scalp, notably in alopecia totalis/universalis, had clonality above that of normal scalp.

V is TRBV7-8 and J is TRBJ2-3, with 11 bases that match TRBD1. The sequenced sample was CD8+ T cells sorted from blood, obtained at week 0. The sequence derives from a human donor with alopecia areata. The CDR3 here is CASSLGGTGGLDTQYF. CDR3 DNA: TGTGCCAGCAGCTTAGGAGGGACAGGGGGATTGGATACGCAGTATTTT.